The 5 T cell receptor beta chains given below trace back to one sample, sequenced in a study of blood T cell repertoires in COVID-19. Using immunoSEQ multiplex PCR, the repertoire was profiled, and TCRdb retains in-frame clones only, with some absent. The sample consists of around 130,000 clones, 70% to 85% of them appearing once. Material for sequencing was peripheral blood. The receptors shown here come from a woman in her 70s with acute or convalescent COVID-19.

V usage is TRBV4-3 and J usage is TRBJ2-3, with D tentatively TRBD1 (5 bases). Germline V lookup: CDR1 LGHNA, CDR2 YSLEER. V shed 0 bases and J shed 4 bases, with 11 bases lying between them. This CDR3 has 15 residues. CDR3 coding DNA: TGCGCCAGCAGCCAAGAGGGCAGGGCCTCAGATACGCAGTATTTT. It codes for CASSQEGRASDTQYF.

This clone appeared a few times. The chain links TRBV24-1 to TRBJ1-2; TRBD1 aligns across 7 bases. The germline CDR1 and CDR2 sequences are KGHDR and SFDVKD. J lost 6 bases, V lost 4 bases, and 4 bases had no gene match. CDR3 size: 13 residues. The CDR3 loop is CATSDHDRDGYTF. The CDR3 coding sequence is TGTGCCACCAGTGACCACGACAGGGATGGCTACACCTTC.

V is TRBV5-1 and J is TRBJ2-5, with TRBD2 matching over 10 bases. Germline CDR1 SGHRS, CDR2 YFSETQ. After removal of 0 bases from V and 0 bases from J, the junction contained 11 bases not matched to a gene. The CDR3 spans 19 residues. DNA of the CDR3: TGCGCCAGCAGCTTGGCCACCCAAACTAGCGGGGCATACCAAGAGACCCAGTACTTC. Translation: CASSLATQTSGAYQETQYF.

This clone was picked up one time. V usage is TRBV19 and J usage is TRBJ1-1; D not resolved. The CDR3 is made up of 14 amino acids. Germline V lookup: CDR1 LNHDA, CDR2 SQIVND (reference sequence). Trimming took off 1 base at V and 3 bases at J, with 9 bases between the two ends. The CDR3 region has the DNA TGTGCCAGTAGTATAGGGATGGGAGACACTGAAGCTTTCTTT. Translating it yields CASSIGMGDTEAFF.

V is TRBV7-8 and J is TRBJ1-1; D uncertain. CDR1 is SGHVS and CDR2 is FQNEAQ in the germline V gene. This CDR3 has 15 residues. V was clipped by 4 bases and J by 4 bases, with 16 bases between them. In DNA form, the CDR3 reads TGTGCCAGCAGCTCACTTCGGGGTGGGAGCACTGAAGCTTTCTTT. Translated, it gives CASSSLRGGSTEAFF.